These T cell receptor beta chains were read from a single sample in a study of blood T cells in healthy people across ages. Each CDR3 protein gets one entry after TCRdb re-called the 5' RACE reads with MiXCR. The sample lists about 570,000 distinct CDR3 sequences; approximately 26% were seen once. The sample was also linked to a second study, of T cells of mothers and their children.

Material: blood. The receptor source for this set is a boy aged 2 to 9 in good health. Each CDR3 is given with its conserved first and last residue. Fields, in order: clone size, V gene, CDR3 protein. Size tells how often a clone was seen (once, few, many) or the class of an expanded clone, and some rows leave it out.

abundance: few; v_gene: TRBV20-1; CDR3aa: CSAGAEGLGIQYF
abundance: .; v_gene: TRBV7-9; CDR3aa: CASSPRTGWEETQYF
abundance: few; v_gene: TRBV9; CDR3aa: CASSVEIGGNTGELFF
abundance: few; v_gene: TRBV6-1; CDR3aa: CASMGPGNTIYF
abundance: few; v_gene: TRBV7-2; CDR3aa: CASSPTADGSGNTIYF
abundance: .; v_gene: TRBV27; CDR3aa: CASSPLAGAAYNEQFF
abundance: .; v_gene: TRBV28; CDR3aa: CASSPPGRRNSPLHF
abundance: .; v_gene: TRBV30; CDR3aa: CAWSDVYGYEQYF
abundance: .; v_gene: TRBV9; CDR3aa: CASSVSGLNTGELFF
abundance: once; v_gene: TRBV10-3; CDR3aa: CAISEPRTGGQETQYF
abundance: .; v_gene: TRBV23-1; CDR3aa: CASSNPGQGFYGYTF
abundance: .; v_gene: TRBV9; CDR3aa: CASSDPIWGTQDGRGYTF
abundance: .; v_gene: TRBV7-9; CDR3aa: CASSSWDRGNTEAFF
abundance: .; v_gene: TRBV3-1; CDR3aa: CASSQGTGLYRQATNEKLFF
abundance: .; v_gene: TRBV20-1; CDR3aa: CSARDLTGGGTDTQYF
abundance: few; v_gene: TRBV11-2; CDR3aa: CASSGSGRTSWNYEQYF
abundance: few; v_gene: TRBV6-1; CDR3aa: CASRGLTGNRNTEAFF
abundance: few; v_gene: TRBV6-1; CDR3aa: CASSDVLQNTEAFF
abundance: .; v_gene: TRBV6-1; CDR3aa: CASSDTAQSGIEKLFF
abundance: few; v_gene: TRBV12-3/TRBV12-4; CDR3aa: CASSLFAGRATEQYF
abundance: few; v_gene: TRBV7-2; CDR3aa: CASSLVGGVDTQYF
abundance: .; v_gene: TRBV6-1; CDR3aa: CASIRGPADYGYTF
abundance: many; v_gene: TRBV15; CDR3aa: CATSRAGQGTYGYTF
abundance: once; v_gene: TRBV3-1; CDR3aa: CASSQSGGRGIF
abundance: few; v_gene: TRBV28; CDR3aa: CASSLHPWGTGRYEQYF
abundance: .; v_gene: TRBV6-5; CDR3aa: CASAGGPVPEQFF
abundance: .; v_gene: TRBV11-2; CDR3aa: CASSSTGLRAFF
abundance: .; v_gene: TRBV3-1; CDR3aa: CASSQTEINRGNTEAFF
abundance: few; v_gene: TRBV20-1; CDR3aa: CSARSPTSGQETQYF
abundance: .; v_gene: TRBV7-9; CDR3aa: CASSDTTYTEAFF
abundance: .; v_gene: TRBV7-2; CDR3aa: CASSTALLSYEQYF
abundance: .; v_gene: TRBV12-3/TRBV12-4; CDR3aa: CASSFQAGGPGNEQFF
abundance: few; v_gene: TRBV7-2; CDR3aa: CASSARLERGGYTF
abundance: few; v_gene: TRBV3-1; CDR3aa: CASSQARSSGAFF
abundance: .; v_gene: TRBV10-3; CDR3aa: CAISESASGRTGELFF
abundance: once; v_gene: TRBV4-3; CDR3aa: CASSQGTSGGQQYF
abundance: few; v_gene: TRBV19; CDR3aa: CASTADNQETQYF
abundance: few; v_gene: TRBV29-1; CDR3aa: CSVGGQALNTEAFF
abundance: .; v_gene: TRBV6-5; CDR3aa: CASRPPSGRKGEQYF
abundance: .; v_gene: TRBV10-3; CDR3aa: CAISTGDYGYTF
abundance: few; v_gene: TRBV18; CDR3aa: CASSAYAGGVPDEQYF
abundance: .; v_gene: TRBV18; CDR3aa: CASSPPFSESGNTIYF
abundance: few; v_gene: TRBV29-1; CDR3aa: CSVERASGTDTQYF
abundance: .; v_gene: TRBV12-3/TRBV12-4; CDR3aa: CAGSTGGSYNEQFF
abundance: .; v_gene: TRBV27; CDR3aa: CASGLADSYEQYF
abundance: few; v_gene: TRBV27; CDR3aa: CASSLGVGLGDRAPNDSPLHF
abundance: few; v_gene: TRBV20-1; CDR3aa: CSAQGLDPNTGELFF